Each of the 7 T cell receptor beta chains below was sequenced from the same sample in a study of siplizumab effects on memory and regulatory T cells. This table comes from immunoSEQ multiplex PCR, and its TCRdb copy is limited to in-frame clones, with some not included. The data show about 100,000 clones, roughly 94% seen once. The sample taken for sequencing was non-Treg CD4+ T cells sorted from blood. The source is a human donor in good health.

The chain links TRBV6-6 to TRBJ2-1, with 9 bases that match TRBD1. The V gene's germline CDR1 is MNHNY and CDR2 SVGAGI (reference sequence). This CDR3 has 16 amino acids. With 7 bases clipped from V and 7 bases from J, the junction kept 14 bases outside the gene matches. The CDR3 DNA follows: TGTGCCAGCACCCCCATACAGGGGGCGGTACGGAATGAGCAGTTCTTC. This gives the protein CASTPIQGAVRNEQFF.

The chain combines TRBV7-6 with TRBJ1-5; D gene uncertain. The CDR3 is made up of 13 amino acids. V lost 3 bases and J 1 base, leaving 4 bases between the germline ends. CDR1 and CDR2 from the germline V gene are SGHVS and FNYEAQ. The CDR3 DNA is TGTGCCAGCAGCTTTAACAGCAATCAGCCCCAGCATTTT. Its protein product is CASSFNSNQPQHF.

The rearrangement uses TRBV15 and TRBJ2-6; D call uncertain. Germline loops: CDR1 LNHNV, CDR2 YYDKDF (reference sequence). V lost 0 bases and J lost 0, with 9 bases in between. The CDR3 consists of 17 residues. The DNA of the CDR3 is TGTGCCACCAGCAGAGAACAGTTTAACTCTGGGGCCAACGTCCTGACTTTC. Protein product: CATSREQFNSGANVLTF.

The chain recombines TRBV14 with TRBJ1-1; D not certain. The V end lost 2 bases, the J end lost 2 bases, and 6 bases lay between the germline ends. This CDR3 is 13 amino acids long. From germline, CDR1 is SGHDN and CDR2 FVKESK. The DNA of the CDR3 is TGTGCCAGCAGCCAACAGGCCAACACTGAAGCTTTCTTT. Translation gives CASSQQANTEAFF.

The chain has TRBV6-5 and TRBJ1-1, with D tentatively TRBD1 (6 bases). This CDR3 region has 13 residues. Germline CDR1 and CDR2: MNHEY and SVGAGI. Trimming left V 11 bases short and J 1 base short, with 14 bases between. Here the CDR3 reads CASHRDPNTEAFF. The CDR3 region has the DNA TGTGCCTCACACAGGGATCCGAACACTGAAGCTTTCTTT.

This sequence joins TRBV25-1 and TRBJ1-1; possibly TRBD1 for D (6 bases). V was cut by 7 bases and J by 7 bases, with 13 bases left in between. The CDR3 runs 12 residues. Germline assignment: CDR1 MGHDK and CDR2 SYGVNS. The CDR3 is CASKSTGSEAFF. The CDR3 DNA follows: TGTGCCAGCAAGTCGACAGGAAGTGAAGCTTTCTTT.

CDR3 region: CASSEVVTAYGYTF. In nucleotides, the CDR3 is TGTGCCAGCAGTGAAGTGGTGACAGCCTATGGCTACACCTTC. V is TRBV2 and J is TRBJ1-2; D perhaps matches TRBD1 (5 bases). Trimming left V 1 base short and J 4 bases short, with 10 bases between. The CDR3 runs to 14 residues. Germline V gene sequence: CDR1 SNHLY, CDR2 FYNNEI.